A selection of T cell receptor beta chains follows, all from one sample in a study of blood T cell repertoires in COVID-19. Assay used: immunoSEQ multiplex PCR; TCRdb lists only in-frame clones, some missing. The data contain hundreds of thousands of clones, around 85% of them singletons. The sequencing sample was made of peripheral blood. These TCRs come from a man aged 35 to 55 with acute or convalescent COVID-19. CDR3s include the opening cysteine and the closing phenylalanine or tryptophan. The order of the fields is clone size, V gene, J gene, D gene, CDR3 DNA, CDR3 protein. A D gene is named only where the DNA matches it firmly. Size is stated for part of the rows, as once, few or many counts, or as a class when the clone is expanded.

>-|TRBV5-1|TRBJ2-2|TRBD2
TGCGCCAGCAGCTTGAAACTAGCGGGAGTCACCGGGGAGCTGTTTTTT
CASSLKLAGVTGELFF
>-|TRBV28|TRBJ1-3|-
TGTGCCAGCAGAGCGGGCTCTGGAAACACCATATATTTT
CASRAGSGNTIYF
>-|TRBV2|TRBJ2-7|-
TGTGCCAGCAAGGTCAGGTCCTACGAGCAGTACTTC
CASKVRSYEQYF
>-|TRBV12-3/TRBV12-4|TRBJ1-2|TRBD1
TGTGCCAGCGGGCCCGGACAGGGTTATGGCTACACCTTC
CASGPGQGYGYTF
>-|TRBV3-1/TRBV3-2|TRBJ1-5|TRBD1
TGTGCCAGCAGCCACAGCTCAGGGGGCGCGGAGCAGCCCCAGCATTTT
CASSHSSGGAEQPQHF
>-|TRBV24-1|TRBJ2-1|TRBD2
TGTGCCACCAGCCCGGGACTAGCGGGAGAACTTTACAATGAGCAGTTCTTC
CATSPGLAGELYNEQFF
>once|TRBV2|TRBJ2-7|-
TGTGCCAGCAGTTCCGACAGCCCACGCTCCTACGAGCAGTACTTC
CASSSDSPRSYEQYF
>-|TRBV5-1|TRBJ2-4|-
TGCGCCAGCAGCCTTGGATGGGAGAAAAACATTCAGTACTTC
CASSLGWEKNIQYF
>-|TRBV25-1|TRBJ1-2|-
TGTGCCAGCAGTGAATCCGTCGCAGGGCAGAGTAGCTACACCTTC
CASSESVAGQSSYTF
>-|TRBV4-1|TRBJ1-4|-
TGCGCCAGCAGGGGAGGGGGTTGGACTAATGAAAAACTGTTTTTT
CASRGGGWTNEKLFF
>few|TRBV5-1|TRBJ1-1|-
TGCGCCAGCAGCTCCGGACTAAACACTGAAGCTTTCTTT
CASSSGLNTEAFF
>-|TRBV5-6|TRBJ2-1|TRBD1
TGTGCCAGTAGCTTGGGGGACAGCTCCAGGAGAATCTTC
CASSLGDSSRRIF
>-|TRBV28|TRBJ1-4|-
TGTGCCAGCAGGTACTTCACAGGGGAAAAACTGTTTTTT
CASRYFTGEKLFF
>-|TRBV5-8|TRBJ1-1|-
TGTGCCAGCAGCTTAGGACTCACTGGCACTGAAGCTTTCTTT
CASSLGLTGTEAFF
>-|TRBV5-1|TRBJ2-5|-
TGCGCCAGCAGCTCGCAAGAGACCCAGTACTTC
CASSSQETQYF
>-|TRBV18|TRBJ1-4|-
TGTGCCAGCTCACCACTTGGACGGGAAAATGAAAAACTGTTTTTT
CASSPLGRENEKLFF
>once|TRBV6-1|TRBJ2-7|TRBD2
TGTGCCAGCAGTGAGGAGACTAGCGGGATTAGGTACGAGCAGTACTTC
CASSEETSGIRYEQYF
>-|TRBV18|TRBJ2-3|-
TGTGCCAGCTCCCCGACGGGACTGGATACGCAGTATTTT
CASSPTGLDTQYF
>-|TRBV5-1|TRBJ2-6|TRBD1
TGCGCCAGCAGCACCGTGGGACAGGGGCCCCTCCTGACTTTC
CASSTVGQGPLLTF
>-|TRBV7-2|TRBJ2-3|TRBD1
TGTGCCAGCAGCAGACAGGGGAGGTGGGATACGCAGTATTTT
CASSRQGRWDTQYF
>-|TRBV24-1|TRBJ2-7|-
TGTGCCACCAGCACAGCCGGGGTGAACTACGAGCAGTACTTC
CATSTAGVNYEQYF
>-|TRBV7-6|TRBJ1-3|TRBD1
TGTGCCAGCAGCTTATCGCAGGGGGCGCAAAACACCATATATTTT
CASSLSQGAQNTIYF
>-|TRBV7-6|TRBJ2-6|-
TGTGCCAGCAGCTTACAGGTCTCCGGGGCCAACGTCCTGACTTTC
CASSLQVSGANVLTF
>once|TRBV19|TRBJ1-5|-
TGTGCCAGTAGTATAACCAGGGCGGACCAGCCCCAGCATTTT
CASSITRADQPQHF
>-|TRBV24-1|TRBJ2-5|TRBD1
TGTGCCACCAGCCGACAGGGCCAAGAGACCCAGTACTTC
CATSRQGQETQYF
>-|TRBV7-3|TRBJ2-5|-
TGTGCCAGCTCATTTGGGGCTAGTCGGGAGACCCAGTACTTC
CASSFGASRETQYF
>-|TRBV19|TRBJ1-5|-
TGTGCCAGTAGGGGGCACAGGGTCGAACCCGTCAATCAGCCCCAGCATTTT
CASRGHRVEPVNQPQHF
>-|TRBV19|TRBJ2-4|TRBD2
TGTGCCAGTAGTAACAGGCGGGACAGGCCCGGAAAGACTAGCGGGGAAAACATTCAGTACTTC
CASSNRRDRPGKTSGENIQYF
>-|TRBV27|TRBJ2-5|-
TGTGCCAGCAGTTTTATTCCACCGCAAGCCCAAGAGACCCAGTACTTC
CASSFIPPQAQETQYF
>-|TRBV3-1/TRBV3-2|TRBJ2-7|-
TGTGCCAGCAGCCAACTGTTCTACGAGCAGTACTTC
CASSQLFYEQYF
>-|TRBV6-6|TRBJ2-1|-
TGTGCCAGCACCCACAGCAGGGCAGGGTCCTACAATGAGCAGTTCTTC
CASTHSRAGSYNEQFF
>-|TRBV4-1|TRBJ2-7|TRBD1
TGCGCCAGCAGCATTGGGACAGGGACCTCCTACGAGCAGTACTTC
CASSIGTGTSYEQYF
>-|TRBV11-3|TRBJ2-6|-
TGTGCCAGCAGCTTAGTGGGGCCAGGGGGAGGAGCTGGGGCCAACGTCCTGACTTTC
CASSLVGPGGGAGANVLTF
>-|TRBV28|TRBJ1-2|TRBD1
TGTGCCAGCAGGGCTACAGGGGATCGTGGTGGCTACACCTTC
CASRATGDRGGYTF
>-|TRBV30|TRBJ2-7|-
TGTGCCTGGAGTGTACAGGGCACGCAACGCTACGAGCAGTACTTC
CAWSVQGTQRYEQYF
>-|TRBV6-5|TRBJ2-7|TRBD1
TGTGCCAGCAGTCCCCGGGACAGGGGCTTCTACGAGCAGTACTTC
CASSPRDRGFYEQYF
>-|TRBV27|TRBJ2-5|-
TGTGCCAGCAGTTCCCCTATGGCGGGAGAGACCCAGTACTTC
CASSSPMAGETQYF
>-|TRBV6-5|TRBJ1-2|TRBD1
TGTGCCAGCAGTTACAGGGGGCCGGATGGCTACACCTTC
CASSYRGPDGYTF
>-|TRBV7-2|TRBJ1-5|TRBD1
TGTGCCAGCAGCTTAGGCGGACAGGGGGCACAGCCCCAGCATTTT
CASSLGGQGAQPQHF
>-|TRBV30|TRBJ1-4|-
TGTGCCTTCCAAGGGGGAGAAAAACTGTTTTTT
CAFQGGEKLFF
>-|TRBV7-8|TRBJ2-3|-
TGTGCCAGCAGCTTAGTGGTAGGGGTCTCTTGGACAGATACGCAGTATTTT
CASSLVVGVSWTDTQYF
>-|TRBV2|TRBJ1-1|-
TGTGCCAGCAGCCTCACAGACACTGAAGCTTTCTTT
CASSLTDTEAFF
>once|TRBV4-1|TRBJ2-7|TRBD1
TGCGCCAGCAGCCAATTGGCAGACCGGGACAGCCCCTACGAGCAGTACTTC
CASSQLADRDSPYEQYF
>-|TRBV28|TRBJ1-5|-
TGTGCCAGCAGTTCGTTGGGCAGCACCAATCAGCCCCAGCATTTT
CASSSLGSTNQPQHF
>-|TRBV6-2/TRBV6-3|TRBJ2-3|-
TGTGCCAGCAGTAACGGGGAGACAGATACGCAGTATTTT
CASSNGETDTQYF
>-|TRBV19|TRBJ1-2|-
TGTGCCAGTAGTTCCAATTCCGAGAGGATTTACTATGGCTACACCTTC
CASSSNSERIYYGYTF
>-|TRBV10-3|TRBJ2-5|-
TGTGCCATCAGTGAGTCGCTAGGACAAGAGACCCAGTACTTC
CAISESLGQETQYF
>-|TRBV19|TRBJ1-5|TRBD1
TGTGCCACCAAGGGGGGAAGACAGGGGAATCAGCCCCAGCATTTT
CATKGGRQGNQPQHF
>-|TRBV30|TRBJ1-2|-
TGTGCCTGGAGTTTGGGACACCCGTACGCCTTC
CAWSLGHPYAF
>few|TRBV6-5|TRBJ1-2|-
TGTGCCAGCAGTTACGACGGCAGGGATCACTATGGCTACACCTTC
CASSYDGRDHYGYTF
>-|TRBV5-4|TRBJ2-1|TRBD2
TGTGCCAGCAGCTTGACGGCTAGCGGGGGTTTTGAGCAGTTCTTC
CASSLTASGGFEQFF
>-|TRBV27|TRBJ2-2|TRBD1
TGTGCCCCCCCGAGGACAGGGGTCTCCGGGGAGCTGTTTTTT
CAPPRTGVSGELFF
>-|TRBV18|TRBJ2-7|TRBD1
TGTGCCAGCTCACCACCGGACAGGCCGAACTACGAGCAGTACTTC
CASSPPDRPNYEQYF
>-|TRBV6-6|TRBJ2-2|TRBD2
TGTGCCAGCAGCTACCAGGCGGGAGTATCCGGGGAGCTGTTTTTT
CASSYQAGVSGELFF